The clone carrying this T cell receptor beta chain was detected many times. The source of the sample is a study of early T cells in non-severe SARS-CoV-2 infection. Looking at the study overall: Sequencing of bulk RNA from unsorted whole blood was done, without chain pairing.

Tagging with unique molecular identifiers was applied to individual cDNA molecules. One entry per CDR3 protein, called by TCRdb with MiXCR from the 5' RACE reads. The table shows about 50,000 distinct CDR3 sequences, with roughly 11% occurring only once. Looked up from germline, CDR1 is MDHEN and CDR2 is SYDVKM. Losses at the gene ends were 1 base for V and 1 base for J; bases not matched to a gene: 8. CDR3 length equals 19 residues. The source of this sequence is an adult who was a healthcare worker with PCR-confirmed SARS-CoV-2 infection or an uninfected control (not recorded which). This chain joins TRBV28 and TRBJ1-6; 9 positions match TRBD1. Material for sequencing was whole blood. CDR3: CASSLLGTGRASYNSPLHF. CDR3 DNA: TGTGCCAGCAGTTTATTAGGGACAGGGAGGGCATCCTATAATTCACCCCTCCACTTT.